The 30 T cell receptor beta chains below were found in one sample sequenced in a study of blood T cell repertoires in COVID-19. Clones were read by immunoSEQ multiplex PCR, and TCRdb kept only the in-frame ones, dropping some. The sample holds about 120,000 clones, about 85% seen once. The source material was peripheral blood. The receptor set was obtained from a woman older than 75 with acute or convalescent COVID-19.

The V and J genes are TRBV7-3 and TRBJ2-7; 9 bases match TRBD1. Germline values: CDR1 SGHTA, CDR2 FQGTGA. Losses at the gene ends were 5 bases for V and 4 bases for J; bases not matched to a gene: 3. The CDR3 loop spans 13 amino acids. The CDR3 here is CASSLTGGYEQYV. The CDR3 DNA sequence: TGTGCCAGCAGCCTGACAGGGGGTTACGAGCAGTACGTC.

The CDR3 region is CASSDLGASETQYF. Written as DNA, the CDR3 is TGTGCCAGCAGCGATCTGGGGGCCAGTGAGACCCAGTACTTC. This chain joins TRBV14 and TRBJ2-5; D is possibly TRBD1 (6 bases). V lost 5 bases, J lost 5 bases, and 15 bases lay in between. The CDR3 consists of 14 residues. The V gene's germline CDR1 is SGHDN and CDR2 FVKESK.

This clone has just a few counts. The chain carries TRBV2 and TRBJ2-2; D is undetermined. Trimming removed 1 base from V and 5 bases from J, with 11 bases in between. CDR1 and CDR2 (germline): SNHLY, FYNNEI. The CDR3 consists of 15 residues. The CDR3 DNA sequence: TGTGCCAGCAGTGAAGATAGCTTAAAGACCGGGGAGCTGTTTTTT. The encoded protein is CASSEDSLKTGELFF. Combining the CDR3 with reference TRBV2 and TRBJ2-2 gives the whole variable domain EPEVTQTPSHQVTQMGQEVILRCVPISNHLYFYWYRQILGQKVEFLVSFYNNEISEKSEIFDDQFSVERPDGSNFTLKIRSTKLEDSAMYFCASSEDSLKTGELFFGEGSRLTVL.

The rearrangement uses TRBV4-1 and TRBJ1-2, with D uncertain. CDR1 is MGHRA and CDR2 is YSYEKL in the germline V gene. V was trimmed by 0 bases and J by 4 bases, leaving 6 bases between them. This CDR3 region has 13 residues. CDR3 loop: CASSQDLPYGYTF. The CDR3 nucleotides are TGCGCCAGCAGCCAAGATCTTCCCTATGGCTACACCTTC.

The V call is TRBV18, the J call TRBJ1-2; 8 bases line up with TRBD1. This CDR3 region has 18 residues. The V gene end was trimmed by 2 bases and the J gene end by 4 bases; junction bases not matched to a gene: 15. Germline CDR1 reads KGHSH; CDR2 reads LQKENI. This CDR3 is CASSPSLPLGQGIYGYTF. In DNA form, the CDR3 reads TGTGCCAGCTCACCATCTCTCCCCCTCGGACAGGGTATCTATGGCTACACCTTC.

This clone came up once. The gene calls are TRBV4-2 and TRBJ1-6; no clear D. V was trimmed by 0 bases and J by 8 bases, leaving 11 bases between them. The germline V gene encodes CDR1 LGHNA and CDR2 YNFKEQ. This CDR3 comprises 15 residues. CDR3 coding DNA: TGTGCCAGCAGCCAAGATCATTCCCCGGATTCACCCCTCCACTTT. Translated, it gives CASSQDHSPDSPLHF.

The chain recombines TRBV4-1 with TRBJ1-5; D remains ambiguous. Trimming stripped 0 bases from V and 5 bases from J, with 8 bases between. This CDR3 comprises 14 residues. CDR1 MGHRA and CDR2 YSYEKL come from the germline V gene. In nucleotides, the CDR3 is TGCGCCAGCAGCCAAGAGAGCCGGGATCAGCCCCAGCATTTT. It codes for CASSQESRDQPQHF.

The gene calls are TRBV6-6 and TRBJ1-3, with D possibly TRBD1 on 6 matching bases. Trimming took off 7 bases at V and 1 base at J, with 11 bases between the two ends. CDR1 MNHNY and CDR2 SVGAGI come from the germline V gene (reference sequence). This CDR3 is built from 14 residues. CDR3 sequence reads: CASNWDISGNTIYF. In nucleotides, the CDR3 is TGTGCCAGCAACTGGGACATTTCTGGAAACACCATATATTTT.

This chain joins TRBV19 and TRBJ1-4; D remains unclear. V was cut by 2 bases and J by 4 bases, with 11 bases left in between. This CDR3 comprises 15 residues. Per the germline V gene, CDR1 is LNHDA and CDR2 is SQIVND (reference sequence). The DNA of the CDR3 is TGTGCCAGTAGTATATCCGGATCGGGTAATGAAAAACTGTTTTTT. Its protein is CASSISGSGNEKLFF.

The CDR3 loop reads CASSGLGGAFF. CDR3 sequence (DNA): TGTGCCAGCTCAGGTTTGGGAGGAGCTTTCTTT. The chain joins TRBV18 to TRBJ1-1; D gene ambiguous. Trimming removed 5 bases from V and 10 bases from J, with 11 bases in between. The CDR3 has 11 residues. The germline gives CDR1 KGHSH, CDR2 LQKENI.

The rearrangement links TRBV24-1 to TRBJ1-4; D gene unclear. CDR3 length: 16 residues. From germline, CDR1 is KGHDR and CDR2 SFDVKD. Between the trimmed V and J ends, which lost 4 bases and 2 bases, there was a span of 13 bases. CDR3 sequence reads: CATSDVHQNTNEKLFF. Here the CDR3 DNA reads TGTGCCACCAGTGACGTCCACCAGAACACTAATGAAAAACTGTTTTTT.

V usage is TRBV7-2 and J usage is TRBJ1-1; D may be TRBD1 (5 bases). V dropped 3 bases and J dropped 1 base, with 9 bases sitting between them. Looked up from germline, CDR1 is SGHTA and CDR2 is FQGNSA. The CDR3 is made up of 14 amino acids. The DNA for the CDR3 is TGTGCCAGCAGCTTTCTGGGGGGGAACACTGAAGCTTTCTTT. Protein: CASSFLGGNTEAFF.

V gene TRBV5-5 combines with J gene TRBJ1-6; 7 nucleotides agree with TRBD1. CDR3 length equals 16 residues. Germline V gene lookup returns CDR1 SGHKS and CDR2 YYEKEE (reference sequence). The V segment lost 4 bases and the J segment 3 bases; nucleotides outside the gene matches: 7. The CDR3 sequence: CASSLTGSLYNSPLHF. CDR3 in DNA: TGTGCCAGCAGCCTGACAGGGAGCCTCTATAATTCACCCCTCCACTTT.

CDR3 amino acids: CASSQEGWQAIGEKLFF. CDR3 nucleotides: TGTGCCAGCAGCCAAGAAGGCTGGCAGGCCATAGGTGAAAAACTGTTTTTT. The chain is built from TRBV3-1 (or the pseudogene TRBV3-2) and TRBJ1-4; D ambiguous. This CDR3 has 17 residues. V was cut by 0 bases and J by 7 bases, with 18 bases left in between. The V gene's germline CDR1 is LGHDT and CDR2 YNNKEL (reference sequence).

The chain links TRBV10-3 to TRBJ1-1; D unclear. Per germline, CDR1 ENHRY and CDR2 SYGVKD. The V end was cut by 10 bases, the J end by 0 bases, with 21 bases between. The CDR3 has 16 amino acids. The DNA for the CDR3 is TGTGCCACCGCAACCGCAGGCAAATCCATGAACACTGAAGCTTTCTTT. Its protein product is CATATAGKSMNTEAFF.

The J gene is TRBJ1-2, the V gene TRBV19, with D unresolved. This CDR3 region has 16 residues. Trimming took 6 bases from V and 6 from J, leaving 23 bases between them. The germline gives CDR1 LNHDA, CDR2 SQIVND (reference sequence). The CDR3 reads CASSEMIMGSADGYTF. CDR3 nucleotide sequence: TGTGCCAGTAGCGAAATGATAATGGGTTCAGCGGATGGCTACACCTTC.

The V and J genes are TRBV2 and TRBJ2-1; TRBD2 matches 11 bases. The CDR3 totals 16 residues. The germline V gene has CDR1 SNHLY and CDR2 FYNNEI. V trimming: 6 bases; J trimming: 12 bases; junction bases outside the gene matches: 16. CDR3: CASSAILAGGPGGQFF. CDR3 in DNA: TGTGCCAGCAGCGCTATCCTAGCGGGGGGCCCGGGGGGGCAGTTCTTC.

This clone was picked up a small number of times. The chain employs TRBV6-5 and TRBJ1-6; D may be TRBD1 (6 bases). CDR3 length: 15 amino acids. Germline lookup yields CDR1 MNHEY and CDR2 SVGAGI. The V end lost 7 bases, the J end lost 3 bases, and 13 bases lay between the germline ends. Written as DNA, the CDR3 is TGTGCCAGCACCATAGGACAGCTCTATAATTCACCCCTCCACTTT. Translated, it gives CASTIGQLYNSPLHF.

In its sample, this clone was seen a few times. The gene calls are TRBV9 and TRBJ1-1; D gene unclear. CDR3 length: 13 residues. With 0 bases removed from V and 10 bases from J, the gap between germline ends came to 13 bases. Germline lookup yields CDR1 SGDLS and CDR2 YYNGEE. The chain's CDR3 is CASSVDPGVGAFF. For the CDR3, the DNA is TGTGCCAGCAGCGTAGATCCCGGGGTGGGAGCTTTCTTT.

This sequence joins TRBV6-5 and TRBJ2-2; perhaps TRBD2 as D (5 bases). Germline assignment: CDR1 MNHEY and CDR2 SVGAGI. Trimming removed 10 bases at V and 3 bases at J, with 15 bases between. This CDR3 contains 14 residues. CDR3 in amino acids: CATTWTVDTGELFF. The DNA for the CDR3 is TGTGCCACCACATGGACTGTTGACACCGGGGAGCTGTTTTTT.

This chain connects TRBV14 to TRBJ2-1; 8 bases align to TRBD2. CDR1 and CDR2 (germline): SGHDN, FVKESK. V lost 8 bases, J lost 10 bases, and 10 bases stayed unmatched. CDR3 length equals 13 residues. The CDR3 region is CASHPPGGREQFF. The CDR3 DNA is TGTGCCAGCCACCCGCCGGGGGGGCGGGAGCAGTTCTTC.

J is TRBJ2-3 and V is TRBV20-1, with D tentatively TRBD2 (6 bases). V was shortened by 3 bases and J by 5 bases, with 18 bases between the two germline ends. Looked up from germline, CDR1 is DFQATT and CDR2 is SNEGSKA (reference sequence). CDR3 length equals 15 residues. CDR3 sequence reads: CSASSRGVSRDTQYF. CDR3 DNA sequence: TGCAGTGCTAGTTCTCGCGGGGTTTCTAGAGATACGCAGTATTTT.

The chain combines TRBV28 with TRBJ1-2; 9 nucleotides match TRBD1. The germline V gene has CDR1 MDHEN and CDR2 SYDVKM. J was trimmed by 4 bases and V by 5 bases; bases with no gene match: 2. This CDR3 is built from 13 residues. Here the CDR3 DNA reads TGTGCCAGCAGTGGGGACAGGGTCTATGGCTACACCTTC. Its protein product is CASSGDRVYGYTF.

V is TRBV4-3 and J is TRBJ1-2; D uncertain. The CDR3 is 17 amino acids. Germline-derived CDR1 and CDR2 are LGHNA and YSLEER. With 4 bases removed from V and 3 bases from J, the gap between germline ends came to 21 bases. The CDR3 protein is CASSPSPRYRRDYGYTF. The CDR3 DNA reads TGCGCCAGCAGCCCCTCACCGCGATACAGAAGAGACTATGGCTACACCTTC.

The rearrangement uses TRBV5-1 and TRBJ1-2; 9 positions match TRBD1. CDR1 is SGHRS, CDR2 YFSETQ, per germline. Trimming removed 2 bases from V and 6 bases from J; junction bases left unmatched: 8. The CDR3 is 15 residues long. The CDR3 DNA reads TGCGCCAGCAGCTTAGGGCCGGGACAGGGAAATGGCTACACCTTC. As protein: CASSLGPGQGNGYTF.

The V and J genes are TRBV15 and TRBJ2-7, with D uncertain. Germline V lookup: CDR1 LNHNV, CDR2 YYDKDF (reference sequence). V was pared by 0 bases and J by 5 bases, with 8 bases between. The CDR3 has 13 amino acids. In nucleotides, the CDR3 is TGTGCCACCAGCAGAGACCTGTCCGACGAGCAGTACTTC. Protein product: CATSRDLSDEQYF.

This sequence joins TRBV2 and TRBJ2-3; 7 bases map to TRBD1. Germline trimming cut 7 bases from V and 3 bases from J; bases unmatched to any gene: 16. Germline CDR1 reads SNHLY; CDR2 reads FYNNEI. The CDR3 spans 17 residues. CDR3 sequence reads: CASTRLGGRANTDTQYF. For the CDR3, the DNA is TGTGCCAGCACCCGCCTAGGGGGCAGGGCGAATACAGATACGCAGTATTTT. Variable domain in full (rest from reference TRBV2 and TRBJ2-3): EPEVTQTPSHQVTQMGQEVILRCVPISNHLYFYWYRQILGQKVEFLVSFYNNEISEKSEIFDDQFSVERPDGSNFTLKIRSTKLEDSAMYFCASTRLGGRANTDTQYFGPGTRLTVL.

This chain links TRBV5-4 with TRBJ2-5, with D possibly being TRBD1 (6 bases). The germline CDR1 and CDR2 sequences are SGHNT and YYREEE (reference sequence). This CDR3 has 13 amino acids. With 1 base removed from V and 6 bases from J, the gap between germline ends came to 10 bases. The CDR3 region is CASSLTGTKTQYF. The CDR3 bases are TGTGCCAGCAGCTTGACAGGGACAAAGACCCAGTACTTC.

This chain links TRBV7-2 with TRBJ2-5; D is unresolved. Germline V lookup: CDR1 SGHTA, CDR2 FQGNSA. Trimming removed 5 bases at V and 4 bases at J, with 8 bases between. The CDR3 runs 12 residues. The CDR3 nucleotides read TGTGCCAGCAGCCCCGAGGCAGAGACCCAGTACTTC. Residues: CASSPEAETQYF.

J is TRBJ1-3 and V is TRBV27, with D tentatively TRBD1 (5 bases). Trimming stripped 6 bases from V and 0 bases from J, with 15 bases between. This CDR3 spans 16 amino acids. Per the germline V gene, CDR1 is MNHEY and CDR2 is SMNVEV (reference sequence). Here the CDR3 DNA reads TGTGCCAGCAGGGAGTCCGGCAGGGCCTCTGGAAACACCATATATTTT. This encodes CASRESGRASGNTIYF.